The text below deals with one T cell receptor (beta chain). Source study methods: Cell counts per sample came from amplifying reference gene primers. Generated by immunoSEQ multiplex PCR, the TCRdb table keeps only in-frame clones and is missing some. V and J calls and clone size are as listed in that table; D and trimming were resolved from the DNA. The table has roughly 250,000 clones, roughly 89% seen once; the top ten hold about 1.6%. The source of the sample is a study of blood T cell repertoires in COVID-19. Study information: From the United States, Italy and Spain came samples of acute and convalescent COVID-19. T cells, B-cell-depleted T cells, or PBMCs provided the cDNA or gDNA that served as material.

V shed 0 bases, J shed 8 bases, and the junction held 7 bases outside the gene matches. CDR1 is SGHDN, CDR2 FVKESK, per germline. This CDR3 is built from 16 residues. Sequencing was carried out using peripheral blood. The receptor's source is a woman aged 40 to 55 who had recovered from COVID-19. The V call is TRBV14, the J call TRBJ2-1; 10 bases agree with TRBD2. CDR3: CASSQESSGGLDEQFF. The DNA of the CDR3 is TGTGCCAGCAGCCAAGAGTCTAGCGGGGGACTCGATGAGCAGTTCTTC.